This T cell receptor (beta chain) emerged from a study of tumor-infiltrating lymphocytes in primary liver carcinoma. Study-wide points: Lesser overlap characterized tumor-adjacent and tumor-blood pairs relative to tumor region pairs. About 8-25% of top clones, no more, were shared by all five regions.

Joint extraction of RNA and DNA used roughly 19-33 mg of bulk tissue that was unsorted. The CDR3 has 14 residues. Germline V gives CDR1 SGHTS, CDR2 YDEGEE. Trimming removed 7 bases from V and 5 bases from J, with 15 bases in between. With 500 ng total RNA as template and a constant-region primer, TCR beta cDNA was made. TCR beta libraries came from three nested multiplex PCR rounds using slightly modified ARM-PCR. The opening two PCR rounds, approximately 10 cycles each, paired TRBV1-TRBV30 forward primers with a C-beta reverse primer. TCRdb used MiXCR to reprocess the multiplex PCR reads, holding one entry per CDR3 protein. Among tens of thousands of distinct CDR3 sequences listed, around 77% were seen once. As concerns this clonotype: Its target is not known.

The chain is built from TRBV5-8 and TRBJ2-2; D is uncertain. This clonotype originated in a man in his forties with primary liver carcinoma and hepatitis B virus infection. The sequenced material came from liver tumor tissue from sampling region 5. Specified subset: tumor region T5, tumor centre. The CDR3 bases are TGTGCCAGCGGCTCAGCCCTTAAGACCGGGGAGCTGTTTTTT. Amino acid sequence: CASGSALKTGELFF.